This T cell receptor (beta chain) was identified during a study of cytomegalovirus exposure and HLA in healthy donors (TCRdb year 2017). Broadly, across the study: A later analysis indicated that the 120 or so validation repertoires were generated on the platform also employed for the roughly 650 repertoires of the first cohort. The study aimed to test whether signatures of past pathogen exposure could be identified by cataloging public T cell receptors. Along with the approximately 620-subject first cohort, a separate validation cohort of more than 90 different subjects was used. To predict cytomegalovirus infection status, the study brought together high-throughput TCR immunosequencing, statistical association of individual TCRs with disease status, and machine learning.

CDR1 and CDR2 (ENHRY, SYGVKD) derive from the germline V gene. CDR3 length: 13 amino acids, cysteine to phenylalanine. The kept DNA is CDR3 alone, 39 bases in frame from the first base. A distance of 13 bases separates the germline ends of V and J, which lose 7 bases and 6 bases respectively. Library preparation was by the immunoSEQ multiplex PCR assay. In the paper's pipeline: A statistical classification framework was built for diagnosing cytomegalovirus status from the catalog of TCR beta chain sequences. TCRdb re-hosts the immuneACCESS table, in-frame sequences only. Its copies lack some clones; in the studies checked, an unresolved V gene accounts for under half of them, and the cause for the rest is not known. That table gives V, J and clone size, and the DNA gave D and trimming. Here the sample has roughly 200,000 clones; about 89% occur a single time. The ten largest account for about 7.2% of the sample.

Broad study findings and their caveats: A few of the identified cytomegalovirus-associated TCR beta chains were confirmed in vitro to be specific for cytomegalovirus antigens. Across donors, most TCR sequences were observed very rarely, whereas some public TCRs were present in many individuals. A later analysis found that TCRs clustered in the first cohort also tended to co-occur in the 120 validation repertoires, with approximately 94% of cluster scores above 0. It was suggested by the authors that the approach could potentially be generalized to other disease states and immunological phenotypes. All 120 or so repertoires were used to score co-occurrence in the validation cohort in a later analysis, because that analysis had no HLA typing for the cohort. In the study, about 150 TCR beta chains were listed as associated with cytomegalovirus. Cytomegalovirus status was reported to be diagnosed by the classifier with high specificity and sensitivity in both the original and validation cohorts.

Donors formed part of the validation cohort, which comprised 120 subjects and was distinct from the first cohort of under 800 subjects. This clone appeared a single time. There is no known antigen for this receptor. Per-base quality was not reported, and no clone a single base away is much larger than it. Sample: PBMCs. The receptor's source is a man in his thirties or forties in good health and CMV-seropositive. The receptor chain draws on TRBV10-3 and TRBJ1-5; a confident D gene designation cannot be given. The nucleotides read TGTGCCATCAACGAGGAGTCTAGTCAGCCCCAGCATTTT. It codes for CAINEESSQPQHF.